These 19 T cell receptor beta chains share one sample of origin, sequenced in a study of PD-1 blockade in classical Hodgkin lymphoma. Profiling relied on immunoSEQ multiplex PCR, and the TCRdb table lists in-frame clones only, not all of them. The sample consists of about 25,000 clones, over 75% of them appearing once. Time point defined: cycle 4 day 1 (C4D1), after 6 weeks of nivolumab. Every patient experienced relapse after autologous stem cell transplantation, and brentuximab vedotin exposure varied. Purification of CD4+ T cells from thawed PBMCs was achieved by magnetic negative selection. Source: CD4+ T cells from blood, taken before the fourth cycle of nivolumab. The receptors were sampled from a human donor with classical Hodgkin lymphoma.

The V and J genes are TRBV20-1 and TRBJ1-3; no clear D. V was clipped by 1 base and J by 8 bases, with 6 bases between them. The CDR3 sequence is 11 residues long. Germline-derived CDR1 and CDR2 are DFQATT and SNEGSKA (reference sequence). This CDR3 reads CSARVGDTIYF. As DNA, the CDR3 is TGCAGTGCTAGAGTCGGTGACACCATATATTTT.

The genes are TRBV28 and TRBJ2-2, with 7 bases aligning to TRBD2. The ends lost 6 bases at V and 6 bases at J; junction bases unmatched: 7. Germline CDR1 MDHEN, CDR2 SYDVKM. This CDR3 has 14 residues. The CDR3 DNA reads as TGTGCCAGCAGCCAAACTAGCGCCTCCGGGGAGCTGTTTTTT. Translating it yields CASSQTSASGELFF.

The CDR3 spells CSVSGQGVQGYTF. CDR3 in DNA: TGCAGCGTGAGCGGACAGGGGGTACAAGGCTACACCTTC. The chain is built from TRBV29-1 and TRBJ1-2; 10 bases agree with TRBD1. CDR1 SQVTM and CDR2 ANQGSEA come from the germline V gene. The CDR3 sequence is 13 residues long. Trimming took 6 bases from V and 8 from J; bases not matched to a gene: 9.

This clone was counted between two and nine times. The V gene is TRBV28, the J gene TRBJ1-2; D is unresolved. Germline V gives CDR1 MDHEN, CDR2 SYDVKM. Between the trimmed V and J ends, which lost 11 bases and 3 bases, there was a span of 10 bases. The CDR3 length is 11 residues. The CDR3 DNA reads TGTGCCGGAGGGAGGGACTATGGCTACACCTTC. It is translated as CAGGRDYGYTF.

The V call is TRBV5-1, the J call TRBJ1-3; 10 bases agree with TRBD1. Looked up from germline, CDR1 is SGHRS and CDR2 is YFSETQ. The CDR3 sequence is 14 residues long. V gave up 7 bases and J gave up 2 bases; unmatched junction bases: 3. The CDR3 loop reads CASQGQGAGNTIYF. The CDR3 DNA is TGCGCCAGCCAAGGACAGGGGGCTGGAAACACCATATATTTT.

The chain is built from TRBV2 and TRBJ1-5; D is unclear. Germline V lookup: CDR1 SNHLY, CDR2 FYNNEI. The V and J ends lost 7 bases and 4 bases respectively, with 8 bases between them. The length of the CDR3 is 12 residues. CDR3 sequence: CASTSRNQPQHF. The CDR3 bases are TGTGCCAGCACGTCCCGGAATCAGCCCCAGCATTTT.

This chain joins TRBV7-9 and TRBJ2-1; D is ambiguous. With 3 bases removed from V and 12 bases from J, the gap between germline ends came to 15 bases. Germline-derived CDR1 and CDR2 are SEHNR and FQNEAQ (reference sequence). The CDR3 spans 13 residues. The CDR3 loop reads CASSFIRYGVQFF. CDR3 nucleotide sequence: TGTGCCAGCAGCTTCATCAGATACGGTGTGCAGTTCTTC.

The genes are TRBV7-2 and TRBJ2-1, with 9 positions matching TRBD2. V gave up 5 bases and J gave up 3 bases; unmatched junction bases: 8. The germline V gene encodes CDR1 SGHTA and CDR2 FQGNSA. The CDR3 consists of 16 residues. The CDR3 reads CASSPQIAGDYNEQFF. CDR3 nucleotide sequence: TGTGCCAGCAGCCCTCAAATAGCGGGGGACTACAATGAGCAGTTCTTC. Together with reference TRBV7-2 and TRBJ2-1, the CDR3 gives the full variable domain: GAGVSQSPSNKVTEKGKDVELRCDPISGHTALYWYRQSLGQGLEFLIYFQGNSAPDKSGLPSDRFSAERTGGSVSTLTIQRTQQEDSAVYLCASSPQIAGDYNEQFFGPGTRLTVL.

The chain couples TRBV19 to TRBJ1-2, with D possibly matching TRBD1 (5 bases). Germline V gene lookup returns CDR1 LNHDA and CDR2 SQIVND (reference sequence). This CDR3 comprises 14 residues. Trimming removed 7 bases at V and 4 bases at J, with 16 bases between. The CDR3 loop is CASNEGRGRYGYTF. CDR3 bases: TGTGCCAGTAATGAGGGTAGGGGTCGCTATGGCTACACCTTC.

This chain uses TRBV28 with TRBJ1-4; D remains unclear. Trimming took off 8 bases at V and 5 bases at J, with 18 bases between the two ends. The CDR3 runs to 15 residues. Germline-derived CDR1 and CDR2 are MDHEN and SYDVKM. The CDR3 nucleotides read TGTGCCAGCCAGCAGTTCGGCACCTCCAATGAAAAACTGTTTTTT. This sequence encodes CASQQFGTSNEKLFF.

V and J are TRBV5-4 and TRBJ2-7, with D possibly being TRBD1 or TRBD2 (5 bases each). V lost 5 bases and J lost 3, with 6 bases in between. CDR1 and CDR2 (germline): SGHNT, YYREEE (reference sequence). This CDR3 contains 11 residues. The DNA for the CDR3 is TGTGCCAGCAGTGGGGGCTACGAGCAGTACTTC. Protein product: CASSGGYEQYF.

By proportion, this clone is medium-sized. V is TRBV2 and J is TRBJ1-5, with 8 bases that match TRBD1. J was trimmed by 4 bases and V by 10 bases; bases with no gene match: 6. The CDR3 is made up of 13 amino acids. Germline V gives CDR1 SNHLY, CDR2 FYNNEI. CDR3 bases: TGTGCCACCAGACAGGGGACAAATCAGCCCCAGCATTTT. It codes for CATRQGTNQPQHF. The full variable domain, with the rest looked up from reference TRBV2 and TRBJ1-5, is EPEVTQTPSHQVTQMGQEVILRCVPISNHLYFYWYRQILGQKVEFLVSFYNNEISEKSEIFDDQFSVERPDGSNFTLKIRSTKLEDSAMYFCATRQGTNQPQHFGDGTRLSIL.

The gene calls are TRBV7-2 and TRBJ1-4, with 7 bases aligning to TRBD1. V lost 2 bases, J lost 8 bases, and 11 bases stayed unmatched. The CDR3 runs to 16 residues. CDR1 is SGHTA and CDR2 is FQGNSA in the germline V gene. The CDR3 here is CASSLSSQQGMEKLFF. In DNA form, the CDR3 reads TGTGCCAGCAGCTTAAGTTCTCAACAGGGGATGGAAAAACTGTTTTTT. The whole variable domain, remainder taken from reference TRBV7-2 and TRBJ1-4, is GAGVSQSPSNKVTEKGKDVELRCDPISGHTALYWYRQSLGQGLEFLIYFQGNSAPDKSGLPSDRFSAERTGGSVSTLTIQRTQQEDSAVYLCASSLSSQQGMEKLFFGSGTQLSVL.

The V and J genes are TRBV27 and TRBJ2-5, with D perhaps TRBD1 (6 bases). The V end was cut by 6 bases, the J end by 4 bases, with 12 bases between. The CDR3 extends over 13 amino acids. Germline CDR1 and CDR2: MNHEY and SMNVEV (reference sequence). The DNA for the CDR3 is TGTGCCAGCAGGACACAGGGTGGAGAGACCCAGTACTTC. Translated, it gives CASRTQGGETQYF.

In this sample, this clone turned up once. The V and J genes are TRBV6-1 and TRBJ2-7; 9 nucleotides match TRBD1. With 8 bases clipped from V and 2 bases from J, the junction kept 10 bases outside the gene matches. The germline V gene has CDR1 MNHNS and CDR2 SASEGT. CDR3 length: 15 amino acids. CDR3 region: CASYLAGTGTYEQYF. Here the CDR3 DNA reads TGTGCCAGCTATTTAGCCGGGACAGGGACCTACGAGCAGTACTTC.

This clone has a handful of counts. This chain links TRBV10-3 with TRBJ1-5, with D possibly being TRBD1 (6 bases). CDR1 ENHRY and CDR2 SYGVKD come from the germline V gene. The CDR3 extends over 14 amino acids. V was shortened by 5 bases and J by 4 bases, with 12 bases between the two germline ends. CDR3 nucleotide sequence: TGTGCCATCAGTAGCCAGGGGCTTAATCAGCCCCAGCATTTT. This gives the protein CAISSQGLNQPQHF.

This clone has just a few counts. The chain joins TRBV6-5 to TRBJ2-2; D remains ambiguous. V lost 1 base to trimming and J lost 4 bases, with 4 bases between them. The CDR3 has 13 residues. Germline loops: CDR1 MNHEY, CDR2 SVGAGI. CDR3 amino acids: CASSYLGTGELFF. Written as DNA, the CDR3 is TGTGCCAGCAGTTACTTGGGCACCGGGGAGCTGTTTTTT.

The chain uses TRBV9 and TRBJ2-1; a possible D gene is TRBD2 (6 bases). The CDR3 length is 15 residues. The V end was cut by 3 bases, the J end by 8 bases, with 18 bases between. Per germline, CDR1 SGDLS and CDR2 YYNGEE. The DNA for the CDR3 is TGTGCCAGCAGCGCGGGGGACTTGAGAGGCGATGAGCAGTTCTTC. Its translation is CASSAGDLRGDEQFF. The full variable domain, its missing parts supplied by reference TRBV9 and TRBJ2-1, is DSGVTQTPKHLITATGQRVTLRCSPRSGDLSVYWYQQSLDQGLQFLIQYYNGEERAKGNILERFSAQQFPDLHSELNLSSLELGDSALYFCASSAGDLRGDEQFFGPGTRLTVL.

This clone occurred once. The chain recombines TRBV11-1 with TRBJ1-2, with 9 positions matching TRBD1. Per germline, CDR1 SGHAT and CDR2 FQDESV (reference sequence). There are 14 residues in the CDR3. The V segment lost 4 bases and the J segment 7 bases; nucleotides outside the gene matches: 7. CDR3 coding DNA: TGTGCCAGCAGCTGGGGACAGGGAGTTTCTGGCTACACCTTC. It codes for CASSWGQGVSGYTF.